The rows below give T cell receptor beta chains drawn from one sample of a study of T cell responses to AZD1222 COVID-19 vaccine. Repertoires were generated with immunoSEQ multiplex PCR, while TCRdb's copy carries only in-frame clones and drops some. The data contain approximately 150,000 clones, around 94% of them seen just once; the ten biggest clones take up 1.3%. Specimen: peripheral blood, collected on day 0 of AZD1222 vaccination. The receptors were gathered from an adult in good health. Each CDR3 is given with its conserved first and last residue. The D gene is left open where the match is weak. Only some rows state a clone size, as once, few, many or a class for expanded clones.

abundance	d_gene	v_gene	j_gene	CDR3aa	CDR3nt
once	.	TRBV7-8	TRBJ1-2	CASSQRPDSYFYGYTF	TGTGCCAGCAGCCAGCGCCCTGACAGCTACTTCTATGGCTACACCTTC
.	TRBD2	TRBV7-2	TRBJ2-5	CASSLGALAAGETQYF	TGTGCCAGCAGCTTAGGTGCTCTAGCGGCAGGAGAGACCCAGTACTTC
once	.	TRBV27	TRBJ1-6	CASSSLSLRPLHF	TGTGCCAGCAGTTCCCTTTCCTTAAGACCCCTCCACTTT
once	.	TRBV7-2	TRBJ1-5	CASSLTDWSAQHF	TGTGCCAGCAGTTTAACGGACTGGTCCGCCCAGCATTTT
.	TRBD1	TRBV7-2	TRBJ1-6	CASSSRGQQSGYNSPLHF	TGTGCCAGCAGCTCTAGGGGACAGCAATCTGGGTATAATTCACCCCTCCACTTT
.	.	TRBV21-1	TRBJ2-3	CASSKWTWRGTDTQYF	TGTGCCAGCAGCAAATGGACTTGGCGGGGCACAGATACGCAGTATTTT
.	.	TRBV19	TRBJ1-6	CASTPAPSSPLHF	TGTGCCAGTACGCCGGCTCCGTCTTCACCCCTCCACTTT
.	.	TRBV5-1	TRBJ1-1	CASSKTQRSTSAGYTEAFF	TGCGCCAGCAGCAAGACCCAAAGGTCAACTTCGGCGGGGTACACTGAAGCTTTCTTT
few	TRBD2	TRBV5-4	TRBJ2-2	CASSPPGTSGRNTGELFF	TGTGCCAGCAGCCCACCAGGGACTAGCGGGAGAAACACCGGGGAGCTGTTTTTT
.	.	TRBV5-6	TRBJ2-1	CASSLYRVAYNEQFF	TGTGCCAGCAGCTTGTATAGGGTCGCCTACAATGAGCAGTTCTTC
.	.	TRBV12-3/TRBV12-4	TRBJ2-3	CASSLADTQYF	TGTGCCAGCAGTTTAGCCGATACGCAGTATTTT
.	.	TRBV4-1	TRBJ2-5	CASSQVGHRYQETQYF	TGCGCCAGCAGCCAAGTGGGACATAGGTACCAAGAGACCCAGTACTTC
.	TRBD1	TRBV6-5	TRBJ1-2	CASSAYRGDGGYTF	TGTGCCAGCAGCGCCTACAGGGGAGACGGTGGCTACACCTTC
once	.	TRBV14	TRBJ1-1	CASSPIGRNTEAFF	TGTGCCAGCAGCCCTATCGGTAGGAACACTGAAGCTTTCTTT
.	.	TRBV6-5	TRBJ1-2	CASSLAHPYGYTF	TGTGCCAGCAGTTTAGCTCACCCCTATGGCTACACCTTC
once	.	TRBV9	TRBJ2-6	CASSVAMSSPGANVLTF	TGTGCCAGCAGCGTAGCAATGTCGTCGCCTGGGGCCAACGTCCTGACTTTC
.	.	TRBV7-9	TRBJ1-3	CASSLGSGTGNTIYF	TGTGCCAGCAGCTTAGGATCGGGAACTGGAAACACCATATATTTT
.	.	TRBV5-6	TRBJ1-1	CASSLTGADFTEAFF	TGTGCCAGCAGCTTGACGGGGGCAGATTTCACTGAAGCTTTCTTT
.	TRBD1	TRBV5-1	TRBJ2-5	CASSLMGQIQETQYF	TGCGCCAGCAGCTTAATGGGACAGATACAAGAGACCCAGTACTTC
.	TRBD2	TRBV28	TRBJ2-3	CASIPGGLAGGPISTDTQYF	TGTGCCAGCATCCCTGGTGGTCTAGCGGGGGGGCCAATTAGCACAGATACGCAGTATTTT
once	.	TRBV3-1/TRBV3-2	TRBJ1-4	CASSLNSIGNEKLFF	TGTGCCAGCAGCCTTAACAGCATTGGAAATGAAAAACTGTTTTTT
.	.	TRBV6-2/TRBV6-3	TRBJ2-1	CASSSPASRAVLDNEQFF	TGTGCCAGCAGTTCACCAGCCTCCCGGGCCGTTTTAGACAATGAGCAGTTCTTC
.	.	TRBV6-1	TRBJ1-5	CASSEWTVSNQPQHF	TGTGCCAGCAGTGAATGGACGGTTAGCAATCAGCCCCAGCATTTT
.	.	TRBV19	TRBJ2-2	CASSNRPWTGELFF	TGTGCCAGTAGTAACAGGCCCTGGACCGGGGAGCTGTTTTTT
.	TRBD1	TRBV19	TRBJ1-2	CASSLVGTGFLTNYGYTF	TGTGCCAGTAGCTTAGTCGGGACAGGGTTTCTGACTAACTATGGCTACACCTTC
.	.	TRBV21-1	TRBJ2-2	CASSKGARSPRTPGELFF	TGTGCCAGCAGCAAAGGGGCGAGGAGTCCGCGAACACCGGGGGAGCTGTTTTTT
once	.	TRBV12-3/TRBV12-4	TRBJ2-1	CASSLEGAGSFF	TGTGCCAGCAGTTTAGAAGGAGCGGGCTCGTTCTTC
.	TRBD2	TRBV11-2	TRBJ2-5	CASSFTSGGSRETQYF	TGTGCCAGCAGTTTCACTAGCGGGGGGTCTCGGGAGACCCAGTACTTC
.	TRBD2	TRBV7-2	TRBJ2-1	CASSLGGSGMWNEQFF	TGTGCCAGCAGCTTAGGTGGTAGCGGGATGTGGAATGAGCAGTTCTTC
.	.	TRBV11-3	TRBJ1-1	CASSHGPNTEAFF	TGTGCCAGCTCCCACGGCCCGAACACTGAAGCTTTCTTT
.	.	TRBV9	TRBJ2-3	CASSVGDSNTDTQYF	TGTGCCAGCAGCGTAGGTGACAGTAACACAGATACGCAGTATTTT
.	TRBD1	TRBV28	TRBJ2-5	CASSSEFDRGRKPKETQYF	TGTGCCAGCAGCTCCGAATTTGACAGGGGGCGAAAACCCAAAGAGACCCAGTACTTC
.	.	TRBV28	TRBJ1-6	CASLREFNSPLHF	TGTGCCAGCTTACGGGAGTTTAATTCACCCCTCCACTTT
.	.	TRBV19	TRBJ2-1	CASTPGGPYNEQFF	TGTGCCAGTACCCCCGGGGGGCCCTACAATGAGCAGTTCTTC
.	TRBD2	TRBV4-2	TRBJ2-1	CASSQDWAGGTSDEQFF	TGTGCCAGCAGCCAAGATTGGGCGGGAGGAACCTCCGATGAGCAGTTCTTC
once	TRBD1	TRBV12-3/TRBV12-4	TRBJ2-5	CASSRTGGETQYF	TGTGCCAGCAGTCGGACAGGGGGAGAGACCCAGTACTTC
.	.	TRBV19	TRBJ1-1	CASTVGGAEAFF	TGTGCCAGTACTGTGGGTGGGGCTGAAGCTTTCTTT
.	.	TRBV19	TRBJ1-1	CATRVGGTEAFF	TGTGCCACCCGAGTCGGGGGCACTGAAGCTTTCTTT
.	TRBD1	TRBV18	TRBJ1-1	CASSQTGGLDTEAFF	TGTGCCAGCTCACAAACAGGGGGTCTAGACACTGAAGCTTTCTTT